This T cell receptor (beta chain) comes out of a study of cytomegalovirus exposure and HLA in healthy donors. Findings of the study overall: For cytomegalovirus status, the classifier reportedly gave diagnoses with high specificity and sensitivity. The study carried out a later analysis of TCR beta sequences. It associated 15,000 to 20,000 of them with specific HLA alleles at a false discovery rate of 0.05.

A note on this clone: Its target is unknown.

Per the germline V gene, CDR1 is SGHTA and CDR2 is FQGNSA. Trimming took 5 bases from V and 5 from J, leaving 20 bases between them. The CDR3 has 16 residues. This PCR relied on a set of 60 Vbeta primers and 13 Jbeta primers. The data were produced by immunoSEQ multiplex PCR, yet TCRdb's version contains in-frame clones alone and is incomplete. The sample yields 100,000 to 120,000 clones, roughly 70% seen once. Source material: PBMCs. The clonotype comes from a man in his forties in good health and CMV-seronegative. The chain joins TRBV7-2 to TRBJ2-3, with a weak D call TRBD1 (7 bases). CDR3 loop: CASSRGPGVLLDTQYF. DNA for the CDR3: TGTGCCAGCAGCAGGGGGCCGGGGGTACTTTTAGATACGCAGTATTTT.